This TCR beta chain originates from a study of PD-1 blockade in classical Hodgkin lymphoma. Method: immunoSEQ multiplex PCR; TCRdb's copy keeps in-frame clones and lacks some. The sample lists 25,000 or so clones; roughly 80% were seen once. Following autologous stem cell transplantation, relapse occurred in every patient, and exposure to brentuximab vedotin varied. Thawed PBMCs yielded CD4+ T cells through magnetic negative selection. The sample consisted of CD4+ T cells from blood, taken at baseline. The TCR originated in a human donor with classical Hodgkin lymphoma.

CDR3 DNA sequence: TGTGCCAGCAGCTCTAGCACAGATACGCAGTATTTT. Its protein product is CASSSSTDTQYF. This chain connects TRBV6-6 to TRBJ2-3; D is uncertain. Trimming took 6 bases from V and 0 from J, leaving 4 bases between them. Germline CDR1 reads MNHNY; CDR2 reads SVGAGI (reference sequence). This CDR3 has 12 amino acids.